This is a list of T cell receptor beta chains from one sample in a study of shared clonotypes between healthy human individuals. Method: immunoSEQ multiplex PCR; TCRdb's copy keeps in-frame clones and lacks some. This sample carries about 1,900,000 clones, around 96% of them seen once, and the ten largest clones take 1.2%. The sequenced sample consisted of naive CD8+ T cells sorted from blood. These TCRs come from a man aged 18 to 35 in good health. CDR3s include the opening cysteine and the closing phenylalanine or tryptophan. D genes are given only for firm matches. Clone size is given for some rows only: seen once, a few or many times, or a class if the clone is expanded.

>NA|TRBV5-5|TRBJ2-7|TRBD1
CASSSRDRDRDEQYF
TGTGCCAGCAGCTCCCGGGACAGGGATCGAGACGAGCAGTACTTC
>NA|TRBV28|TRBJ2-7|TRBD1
CASGPTGEAYEQYF
TGTGCCAGCGGCCCGACAGGGGAGGCTTACGAGCAGTACTTC
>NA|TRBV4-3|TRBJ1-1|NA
CASTELTGGTEAFF
TGCGCCAGCACCGAACTCACGGGTGGAACTGAAGCTTTCTTT
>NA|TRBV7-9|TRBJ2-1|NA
CASSFPPGGLDYYNEQFF
TGTGCCAGCAGCTTCCCCCCGGGGGGCCTGGACTATTACAATGAGCAGTTCTTC
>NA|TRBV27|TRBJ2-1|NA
CASSLGDGGVDEQFF
TGTGCCAGCAGTTTAGGGGACGGAGGTGTCGATGAGCAGTTCTTC
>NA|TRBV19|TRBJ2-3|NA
CASSIVETSDTQYF
TGTGCCAGTAGTATAGTAGAGACGTCCGATACGCAGTATTTT
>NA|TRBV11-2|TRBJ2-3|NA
CASSSGTGEADTQYF
TGTGCCAGCAGCTCTGGGACGGGAGAGGCAGATACGCAGTATTTT
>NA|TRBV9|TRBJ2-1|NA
CASSDYINEQFF
TGTGCCAGCAGCGATTACATCAATGAGCAGTTCTTC
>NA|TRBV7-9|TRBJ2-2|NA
CASSYSGHNTGELFF
TGTGCCAGCAGTTATTCGGGACATAACACCGGGGAGCTGTTTTTT
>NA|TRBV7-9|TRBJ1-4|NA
CASSKFGAGDEKLFF
TGTGCCAGCAGTAAATTCGGGGCCGGAGATGAAAAACTGTTTTTT
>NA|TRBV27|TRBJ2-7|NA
CASWDGGVKYEQYF
TGTGCCAGCTGGGACGGGGGTGTAAAGTACGAGCAGTACTTC
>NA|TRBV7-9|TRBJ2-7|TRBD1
CASSLGQGAEYEQYF
TGTGCCAGCAGCCTAGGACAGGGGGCAGAGTACGAGCAGTACTTC
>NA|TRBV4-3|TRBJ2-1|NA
CASSQDGASSYNEQFF
TGCGCCAGCAGCCAAGACGGAGCGAGCTCCTACAATGAGCAGTTCTTC
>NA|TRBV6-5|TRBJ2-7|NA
CASSYVWGEQYF
TGTGCCAGCAGTTACGTCTGGGGCGAGCAGTACTTC
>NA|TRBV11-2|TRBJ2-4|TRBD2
CASRGGDPKNIQYF
TGTGCCAGCCGGGGAGGGGACCCCAAAAACATTCAGTACTTC
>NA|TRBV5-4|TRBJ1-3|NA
CASREWGTGNTIYF
TGTGCCAGCAGGGAGTGGGGTACTGGAAACACCATATATTTT
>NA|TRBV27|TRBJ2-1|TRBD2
CASSLASGSGMGEQFF
TGTGCCAGCAGTTTAGCTAGCGGGTCGGGGATGGGTGAGCAGTTCTTC
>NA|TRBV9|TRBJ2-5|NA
CASSVGGSGRQETQYF
TGTGCCAGCAGCGTAGGGGGGAGCGGACGGCAAGAGACCCAGTACTTC
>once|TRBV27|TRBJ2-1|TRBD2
CASRVLAGAYNEQFF
TGTGCCAGCAGGGTACTAGCGGGAGCTTACAATGAGCAGTTCTTC
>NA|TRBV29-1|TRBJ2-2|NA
CSVATGLAGELFF
TGCAGCGTTGCGACGGGATTGGCCGGGGAGCTGTTTTTT
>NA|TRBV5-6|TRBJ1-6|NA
CASREQGNSYNSPLHF
TGTGCCAGCAGGGAGCAGGGGAACTCCTATAATTCACCCCTCCACTTT
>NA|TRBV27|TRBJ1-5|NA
CASSGTLSGAGQPQHF
TGTGCCAGCAGCGGAACCCTGAGTGGGGCCGGTCAGCCCCAGCATTTT
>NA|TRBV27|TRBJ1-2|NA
CASSPFSGTIPHTF
TGTGCCAGCAGCCCGTTCTCCGGGACGATCCCCCACACCTTC
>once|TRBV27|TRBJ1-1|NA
CASSSGGWNTEAFF
TGTGCCAGCAGTTCCGGGGGCTGGAACACTGAAGCTTTCTTT
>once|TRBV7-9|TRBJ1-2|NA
CASSSGLPGDYGYTF
TGTGCCAGCAGCTCGGGACTACCTGGAGACTATGGCTACACCTTC
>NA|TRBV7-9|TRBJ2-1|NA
CASSRAGNEQFF
TGTGCCAGCAGCCGAGCAGGGAATGAGCAGTTCTTC